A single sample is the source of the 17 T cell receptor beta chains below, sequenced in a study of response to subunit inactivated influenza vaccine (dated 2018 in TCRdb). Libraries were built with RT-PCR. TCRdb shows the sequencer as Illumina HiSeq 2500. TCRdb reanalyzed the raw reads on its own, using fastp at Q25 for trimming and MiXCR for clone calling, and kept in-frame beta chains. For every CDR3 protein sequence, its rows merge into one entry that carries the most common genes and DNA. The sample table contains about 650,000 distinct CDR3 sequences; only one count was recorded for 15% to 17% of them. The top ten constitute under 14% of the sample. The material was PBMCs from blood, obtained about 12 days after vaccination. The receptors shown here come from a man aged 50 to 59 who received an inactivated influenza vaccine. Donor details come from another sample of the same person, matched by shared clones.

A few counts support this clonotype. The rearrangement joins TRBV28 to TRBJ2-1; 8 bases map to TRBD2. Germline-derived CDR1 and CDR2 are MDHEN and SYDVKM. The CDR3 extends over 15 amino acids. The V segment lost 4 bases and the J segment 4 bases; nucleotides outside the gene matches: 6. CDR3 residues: CASSSETSAYNEQFF. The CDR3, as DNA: TGTGCCAGCAGTTCCGAGACTAGCGCTTACAATGAGCAGTTCTTC.

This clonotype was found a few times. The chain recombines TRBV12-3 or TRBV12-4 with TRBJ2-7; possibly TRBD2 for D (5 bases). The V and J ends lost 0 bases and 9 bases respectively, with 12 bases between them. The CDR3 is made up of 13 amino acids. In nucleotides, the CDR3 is TGTGCCAGCAGTTTAGCGCAAACCCGGGGGCAGTACTTC. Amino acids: CASSLAQTRGQYF.

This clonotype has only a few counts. The CDR3 spells CASSRTGGVTEAFF. The CDR3, as DNA: TGTGCCAGCTCCCGGACAGGGGGCGTGACTGAAGCTTTCTTT. The chain is built from TRBV27 and TRBJ1-1; 11 bases fit TRBD1. In germline, CDR1 is MNHEY, CDR2 SMNVEV (reference sequence). The CDR3 totals 14 residues. V was pared by 8 bases and J by 5 bases, with 7 bases of the junction left unmatched.

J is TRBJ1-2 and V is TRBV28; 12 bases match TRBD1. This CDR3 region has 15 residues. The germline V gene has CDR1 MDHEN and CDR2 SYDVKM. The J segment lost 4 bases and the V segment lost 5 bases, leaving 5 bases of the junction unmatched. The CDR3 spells CASSVPGQGAYGYTF. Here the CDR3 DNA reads TGTGCCAGCAGTGTCCCGGGACAGGGGGCCTATGGCTACACCTTC.

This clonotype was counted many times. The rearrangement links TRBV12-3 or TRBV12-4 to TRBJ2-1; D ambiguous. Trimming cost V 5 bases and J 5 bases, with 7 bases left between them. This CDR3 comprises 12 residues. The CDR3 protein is CASSINNNEQFF. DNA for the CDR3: TGTGCCAGCAGTATTAACAACAATGAGCAGTTCTTC.

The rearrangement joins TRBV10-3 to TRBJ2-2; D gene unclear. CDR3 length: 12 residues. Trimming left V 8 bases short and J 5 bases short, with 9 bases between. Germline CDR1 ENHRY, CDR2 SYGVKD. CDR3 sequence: CAIDPSTGELFF. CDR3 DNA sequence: TGTGCCATCGACCCAAGTACCGGGGAGCTGTTTTTT.

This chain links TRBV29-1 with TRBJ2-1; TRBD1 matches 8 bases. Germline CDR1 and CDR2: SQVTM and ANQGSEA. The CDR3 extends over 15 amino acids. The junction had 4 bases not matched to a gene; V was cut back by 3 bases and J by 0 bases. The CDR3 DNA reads TGCAGCGTTGACAGGGGGCGAAGCTCCTACAATGAGCAGTTCTTC. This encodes CSVDRGRSSYNEQFF.

The CDR3 loop reads CASSPDRSRTYEQYF. The CDR3 DNA sequence: TGTGCCAGCAGCCCCGACAGGTCCCGCACCTACGAGCAGTACTTC. The rearrangement links TRBV7-2 to TRBJ2-7; possibly TRBD1 for D (6 bases). Deletions cut 5 bases from V and 2 bases from J, with 16 bases between. The CDR3 runs 15 residues. Germline values: CDR1 SGHTA, CDR2 FQGNSA.

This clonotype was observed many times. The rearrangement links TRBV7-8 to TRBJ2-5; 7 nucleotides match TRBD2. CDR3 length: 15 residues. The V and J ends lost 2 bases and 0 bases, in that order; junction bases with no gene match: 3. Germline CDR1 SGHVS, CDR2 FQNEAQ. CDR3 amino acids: CASSLQAGYQETQYF. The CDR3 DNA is TGTGCCAGCAGCTTACAAGCGGGGTACCAAGAGACCCAGTACTTC. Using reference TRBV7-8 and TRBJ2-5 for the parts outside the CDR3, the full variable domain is GAGVSQSPRYKVAKRGQDVALRCDPISGHVSLFWYQQALGQGPEFLTYFQNEAQLDKSGLPSDRFFAERPEGSVSTLKIQRTQQEDSAVYLCASSLQAGYQETQYFGPGTRLLVL.

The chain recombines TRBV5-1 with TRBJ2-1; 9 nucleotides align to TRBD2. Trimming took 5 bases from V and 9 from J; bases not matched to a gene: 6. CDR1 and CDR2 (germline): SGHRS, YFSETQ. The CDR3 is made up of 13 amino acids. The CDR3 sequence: CASSGRGGSEQFF. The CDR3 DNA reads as TGCGCCAGCAGTGGGCGGGGGGGCAGTGAGCAGTTCTTC.

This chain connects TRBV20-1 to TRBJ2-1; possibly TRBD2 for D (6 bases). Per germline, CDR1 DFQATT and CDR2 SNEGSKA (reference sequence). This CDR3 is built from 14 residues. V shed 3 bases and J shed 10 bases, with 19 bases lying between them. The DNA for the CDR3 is TGCAGTGCTAGGACTAGACGCGATGTCGTGGAGCAGTTCTTC. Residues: CSARTRRDVVEQFF.

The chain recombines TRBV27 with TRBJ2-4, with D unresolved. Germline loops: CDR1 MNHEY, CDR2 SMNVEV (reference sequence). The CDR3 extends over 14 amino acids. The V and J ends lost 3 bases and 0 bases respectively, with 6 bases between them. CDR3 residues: CASSLHRAKNIQYF. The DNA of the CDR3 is TGTGCCAGCAGTTTGCACAGAGCCAAAAACATTCAGTACTTC.

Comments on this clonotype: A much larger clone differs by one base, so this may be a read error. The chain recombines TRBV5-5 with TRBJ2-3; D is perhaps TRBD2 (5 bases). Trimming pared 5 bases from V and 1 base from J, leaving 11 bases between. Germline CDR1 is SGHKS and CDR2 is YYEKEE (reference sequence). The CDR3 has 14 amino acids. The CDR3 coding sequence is TGTGCCAGCAGGTTATGGGGAGGCACAGATACGCAGTATTTT. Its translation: CASRLWGGTDTQYF.

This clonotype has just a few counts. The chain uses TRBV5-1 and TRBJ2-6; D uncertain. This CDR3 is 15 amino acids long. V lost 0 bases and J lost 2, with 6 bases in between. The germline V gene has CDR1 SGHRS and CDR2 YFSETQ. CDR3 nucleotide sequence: TGCGCCAGCAGCTTGGACGGTACTGGGGCCAACGTCCTGACTTTC. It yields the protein CASSLDGTGANVLTF. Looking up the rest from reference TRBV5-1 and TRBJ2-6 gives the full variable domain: KAGVTQTPRYLIKTRGQQVTLSCSPISGHRSVSWYQQTPGQGLQFLFEYFSETQRNKGNFPGRFSGRQFSNSRSEMNVSTLELGDSALYLCASSLDGTGANVLTFGAGSRLTVL.

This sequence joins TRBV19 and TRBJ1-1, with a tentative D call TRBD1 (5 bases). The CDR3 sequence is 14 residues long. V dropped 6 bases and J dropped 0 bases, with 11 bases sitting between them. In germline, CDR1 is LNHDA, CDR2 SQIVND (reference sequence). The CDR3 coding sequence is TGTGCCAGTAGCATTACAGGATTGAACACTGAAGCTTTCTTT. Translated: CASSITGLNTEAFF. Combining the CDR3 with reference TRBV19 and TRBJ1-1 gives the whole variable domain DGGITQSPKYLFRKEGQNVTLSCEQNLNHDAMYWYRQDPGQGLRLIYYSQIVNDFQKGDIAEGYSVSREKKESFPLTVTSAQKNPTAFYLCASSITGLNTEAFFGQGTRLTVV.

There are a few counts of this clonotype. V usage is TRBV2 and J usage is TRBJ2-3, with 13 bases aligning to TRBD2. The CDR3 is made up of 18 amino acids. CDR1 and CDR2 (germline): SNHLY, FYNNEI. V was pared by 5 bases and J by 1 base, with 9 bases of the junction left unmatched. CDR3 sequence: CASSRGLAGFEGTDTQYF. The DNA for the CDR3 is TGTGCCAGCAGTAGGGGACTAGCGGGGTTTGAGGGCACAGATACGCAGTATTTT.

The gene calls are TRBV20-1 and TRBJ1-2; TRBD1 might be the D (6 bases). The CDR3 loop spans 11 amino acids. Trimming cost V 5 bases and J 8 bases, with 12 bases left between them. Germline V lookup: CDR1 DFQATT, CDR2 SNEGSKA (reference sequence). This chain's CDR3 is CSAGTDRGYTF. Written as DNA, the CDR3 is TGCAGTGCTGGTACCGACAGGGGCTACACCTTC.